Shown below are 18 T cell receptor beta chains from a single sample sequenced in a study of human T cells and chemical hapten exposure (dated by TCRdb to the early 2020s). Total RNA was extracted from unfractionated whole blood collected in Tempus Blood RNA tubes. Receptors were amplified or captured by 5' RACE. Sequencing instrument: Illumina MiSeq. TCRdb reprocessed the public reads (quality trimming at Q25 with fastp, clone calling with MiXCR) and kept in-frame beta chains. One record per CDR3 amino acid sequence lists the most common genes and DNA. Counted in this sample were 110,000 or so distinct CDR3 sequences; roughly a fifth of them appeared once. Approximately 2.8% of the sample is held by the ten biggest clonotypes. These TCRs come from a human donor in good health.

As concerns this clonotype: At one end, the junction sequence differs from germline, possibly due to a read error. CDR3 nucleotides: TGTGCTACCAGCCCTTTTGGGGGGGCGGGGGTGCCTCAGCTGCCCCAGCATTTT. Encoded protein: CATSPFGGAGVPQLPQHF. The chain recombines TRBV15 with TRBJ1-5, with D maybe TRBD1 (6 bases). Germline lookup yields CDR1 LNHNV and CDR2 YYDKDF (reference sequence). The CDR3 has 18 amino acids.

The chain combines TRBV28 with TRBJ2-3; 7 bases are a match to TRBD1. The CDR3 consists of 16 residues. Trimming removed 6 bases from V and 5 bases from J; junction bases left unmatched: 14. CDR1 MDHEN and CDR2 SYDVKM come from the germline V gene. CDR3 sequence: CASSLSGQGVQDTQYF. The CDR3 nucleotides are TGTGCCAGCAGCCTTTCCGGGCAGGGGGTTCAAGATACGCAGTATTTT.

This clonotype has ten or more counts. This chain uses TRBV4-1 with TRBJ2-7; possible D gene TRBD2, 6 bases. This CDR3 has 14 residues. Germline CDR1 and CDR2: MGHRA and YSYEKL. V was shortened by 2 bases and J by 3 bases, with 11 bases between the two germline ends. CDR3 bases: TGCGCCAGCAGCCAACGGAGGGTGGGCTACGAGCAGTACTTC. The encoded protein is CASSQRRVGYEQYF.

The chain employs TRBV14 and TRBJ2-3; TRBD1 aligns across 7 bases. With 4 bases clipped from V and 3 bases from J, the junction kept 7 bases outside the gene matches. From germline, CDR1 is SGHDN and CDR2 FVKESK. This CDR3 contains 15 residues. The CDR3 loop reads CASSPLRGRTDTQYF. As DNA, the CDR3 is TGTGCCAGCAGCCCTCTGAGGGGGCGGACAGATACGCAGTATTTT.

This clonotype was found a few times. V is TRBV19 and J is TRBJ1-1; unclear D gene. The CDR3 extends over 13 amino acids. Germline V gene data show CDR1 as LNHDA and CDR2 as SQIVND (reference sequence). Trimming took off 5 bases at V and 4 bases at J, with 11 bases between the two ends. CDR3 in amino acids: CASSATRGTEAFF. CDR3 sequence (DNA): TGTGCCAGTAGTGCTACGCGTGGCACTGAAGCTTTCTTT.

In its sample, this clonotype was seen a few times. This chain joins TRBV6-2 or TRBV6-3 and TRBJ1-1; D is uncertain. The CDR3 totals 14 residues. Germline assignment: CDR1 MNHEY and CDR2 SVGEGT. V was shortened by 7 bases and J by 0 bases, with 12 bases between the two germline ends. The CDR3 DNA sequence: TGTGCCAGCACATCAACACTATTGAACACTGAAGCTTTCTTT. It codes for CASTSTLLNTEAFF.

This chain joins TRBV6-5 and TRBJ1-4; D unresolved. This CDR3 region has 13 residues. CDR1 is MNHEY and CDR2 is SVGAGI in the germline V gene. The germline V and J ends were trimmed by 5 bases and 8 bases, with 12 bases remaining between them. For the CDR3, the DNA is TGTGCCAGCAGTCCGACTACTGGGGAAAAACTGTTTTTT. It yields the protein CASSPTTGEKLFF.

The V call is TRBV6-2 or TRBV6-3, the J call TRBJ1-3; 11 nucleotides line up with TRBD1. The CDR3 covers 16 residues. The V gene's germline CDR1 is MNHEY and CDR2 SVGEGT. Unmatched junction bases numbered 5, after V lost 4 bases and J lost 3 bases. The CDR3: CASSSVDRGHGNTIYF. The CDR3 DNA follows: TGTGCCAGCAGTTCCGTGGACAGGGGGCATGGAAACACCATATATTTT.

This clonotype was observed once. The CDR3 here is CASRTGGNEKLFF. The CDR3 coding sequence is TGTGCCAGCAGGACAGGGGGTAATGAAAAACTGTTTTTT. The J gene is TRBJ1-4, the V gene TRBV28, with TRBD1 matching over 9 bases. Germline values: CDR1 MDHEN, CDR2 SYDVKM. This CDR3 has 13 amino acids. V lost 6 bases and J lost 4; bases outside the gene matches: 0.

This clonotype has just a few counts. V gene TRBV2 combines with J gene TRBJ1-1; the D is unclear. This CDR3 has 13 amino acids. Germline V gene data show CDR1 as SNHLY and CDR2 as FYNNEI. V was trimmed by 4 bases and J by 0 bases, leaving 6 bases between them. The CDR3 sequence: CASSVGLNTEAFF. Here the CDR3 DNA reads TGTGCCAGCAGTGTGGGGTTGAACACTGAAGCTTTCTTT.

CDR3 protein: CASSPRDSRGEQFF. CDR3 coding DNA: TGTGCCAGCAGTCCCCGGGACTCCCGGGGTGAGCAGTTCTTC. The rearrangement links TRBV12-3 or TRBV12-4 to TRBJ2-1, with a tentative D call TRBD2 (6 bases). CDR3 length equals 14 residues. Between the trimmed V and J ends, which lost 5 bases and 9 bases, there was a span of 17 bases.

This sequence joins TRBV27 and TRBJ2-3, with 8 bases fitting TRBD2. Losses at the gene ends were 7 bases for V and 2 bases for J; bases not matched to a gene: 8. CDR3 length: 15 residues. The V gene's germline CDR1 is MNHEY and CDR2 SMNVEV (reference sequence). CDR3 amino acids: CASIRREASTDTQYF. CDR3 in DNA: TGTGCCAGCATTCGGCGGGAGGCCTCCACAGATACGCAGTATTTT.

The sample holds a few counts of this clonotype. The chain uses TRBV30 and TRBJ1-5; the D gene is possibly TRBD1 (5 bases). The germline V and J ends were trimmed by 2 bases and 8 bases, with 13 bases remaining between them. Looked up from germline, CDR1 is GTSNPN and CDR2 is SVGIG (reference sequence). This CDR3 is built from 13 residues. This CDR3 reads CAWSRRQMEPQHF. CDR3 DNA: TGTGCCTGGAGTCGGCGACAGATGGAGCCCCAGCATTTT. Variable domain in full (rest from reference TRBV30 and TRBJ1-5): SQTIHQWPATLVQPVGSPLSLECTVEGTSNPNLYWYRQAAGRGLQLLFYSVGIGQISSEVPQNLSASRPQDRQFILSSKKLLLSDSGFYLCAWSRRQMEPQHFGDGTRLSIL.

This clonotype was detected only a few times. CDR3 sequence (DNA): TGTGCCAGCTCACCACCGCTTACAGGGGATACTGAAGCTTTCTTT. It codes for CASSPPLTGDTEAFF. V and J are TRBV18 and TRBJ1-1, with 7 nucleotides matching TRBD1. Germline V lookup: CDR1 KGHSH, CDR2 LQKENI. The CDR3 consists of 15 residues. With 0 bases clipped from V and 5 bases from J, the junction kept 6 bases outside the gene matches.

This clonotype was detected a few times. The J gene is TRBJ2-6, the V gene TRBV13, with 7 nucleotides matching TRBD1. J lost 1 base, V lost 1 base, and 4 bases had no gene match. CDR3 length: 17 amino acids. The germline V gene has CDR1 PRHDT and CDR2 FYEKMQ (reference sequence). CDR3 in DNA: TGTGCCAGCAGCTTAGCAGGACAGGCATCTGGGGCCAACGTCCTGACTTTC. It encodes CASSLAGQASGANVLTF.

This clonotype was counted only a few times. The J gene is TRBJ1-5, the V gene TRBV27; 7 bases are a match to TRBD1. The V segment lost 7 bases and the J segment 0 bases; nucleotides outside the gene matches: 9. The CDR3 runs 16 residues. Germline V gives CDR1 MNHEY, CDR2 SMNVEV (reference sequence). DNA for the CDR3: TGTGCCAGCACCCCAGGGGGATTTGCTAGCAATCAGCCCCAGCATTTT. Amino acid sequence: CASTPGGFASNQPQHF.

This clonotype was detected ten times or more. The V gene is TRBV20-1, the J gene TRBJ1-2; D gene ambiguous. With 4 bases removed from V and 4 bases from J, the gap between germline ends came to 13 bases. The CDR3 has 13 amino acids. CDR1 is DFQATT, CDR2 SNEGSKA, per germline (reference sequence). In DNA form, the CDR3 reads TGCAGTGCTACCCCACGCCTCCTCTATGGCTACACCTTC. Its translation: CSATPRLLYGYTF.

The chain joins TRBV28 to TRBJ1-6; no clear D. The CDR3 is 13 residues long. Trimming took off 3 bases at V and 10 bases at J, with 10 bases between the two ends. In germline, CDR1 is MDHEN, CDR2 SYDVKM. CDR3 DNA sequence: TGTGCCAGCAGTTTGTTAACCGGGTCACCCCTCCACTTT. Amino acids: CASSLLTGSPLHF.